The subject of this entry is one T cell receptor (beta chain). The CDR3 is made up of 14 amino acids. The V end lost 5 bases, the J end lost 0 bases, and 11 bases lay between the germline ends. CDR1 and CDR2 from the germline V gene are SGHTA and FQGNSA. The sample belongs to a study of T cells after posttransplantation cyclophosphamide. A marrow graft followed busulfan-fludarabine conditioning, with cyclophosphamide on days +3 and +4. Produced via immunoSEQ multiplex PCR; TCRdb's table is partial and in-frame only. The table includes 11,000 or so clones, more than 80% detected once. The source material was PBMCs, sampled after allogeneic stem cell transplant with posttransplant cyclophosphamide. The clonotype was recovered from a female patient aged 50-59 years who received an allogeneic stem cell transplant from a related donor, was CMV-positive, and had no GVHD. Some T cells may trace back to the graft donor. The genes are TRBV7-2 and TRBJ2-7, with D hard to call. The CDR3: CASSLRLGSYEQYF. The CDR3 coding sequence is TGTGCCAGCAGCCTTCGACTGGGCTCCTACGAGCAGTACTTC.